A single sample gave rise to the 10 T cell receptor beta chains below, sequenced in a study of CD4 T cells in relation to SARS-CoV-2 and coronaviruses (dated by TCRdb to the early 2020s). The antigens for these receptors are not known. Libraries were made using the immunoSEQ multiplex PCR assay. Sourced from immuneACCESS, this table was stored by TCRdb with only in-frame sequences that have V and J called. A share of the clones is absent; for the studies checked, an unresolved V gene accounts for under half, and the remainder has no known explanation. Present in this sample are about 21,000 clones, over 65% of which were seen just once. More than 9.5% of the sample rests with the top ten. CD4+ T cells from unexposed donors were collected before the COVID-19 pandemic (2011-2018). The EasySep CD4+ T cell isolation kit was used to isolate CD4+ T cells once the cultures had run for about 11 days. Material for sequencing was CD4+ T cells from PBMCs, cultured in vitro. The receptor source for this set is a human donor in good health.

This clone was recorded a few times. V and J are TRBV11-2 and TRBJ1-1; no reliable D call. The CDR3 has 14 amino acids. Germline-derived CDR1 and CDR2 are SGHAT and FQNNGV. Trimming took off 3 bases at V and 0 bases at J, with 8 bases between the two ends. The CDR3 region has the DNA TGTGCCAGCAGCTTCCCCAGTGTGAACACTGAAGCTTTCTTT. This encodes CASSFPSVNTEAFF. The full variable domain, rest sourced from reference TRBV11-2 and TRBJ1-1, is EAGVAQSPRYKIIEKRQSVAFWCNPISGHATLYWYQQILGQGPKLLIQFQNNGVVDDSQLPKDRFSAERLKGVDSTLKIQPAKLEDSAVYLCASSFPSVNTEAFFGQGTRLTVV.

The rearrangement links TRBV5-1 to TRBJ2-2; D call uncertain. This CDR3 spans 14 amino acids. Trimming pared 2 bases from V and 0 bases from J, leaving 5 bases between. In germline, CDR1 is SGHRS, CDR2 YFSETQ. The CDR3 DNA reads as TGCGCCAGCAGCTTCCGGGCGAACACCGGGGAGCTGTTTTTT. Amino acids: CASSFRANTGELFF.

This clone has only a few counts. V is TRBV6-2 or TRBV6-3 and J is TRBJ2-3; 13 bases match TRBD2. CDR1 is MNHEY and CDR2 is SVGEGT in the germline V gene. The V and J ends lost 6 bases and 1 base, in that order; junction bases with no gene match: 4. The CDR3 extends over 16 amino acids. DNA for the CDR3: TGTGCCAGCAGCCCTACTAGCGGGAGGGGCACAGATACGCAGTATTTT. This codes for CASSPTSGRGTDTQYF.

The chain uses TRBV5-1 and TRBJ2-1, with 11 bases lining up with TRBD2. The CDR3 contains 17 residues. With 2 bases clipped from V and 7 bases from J, the junction kept 11 bases outside the gene matches. CDR1 is SGHRS, CDR2 YFSETQ, per germline. CDR3 in amino acids: CASSFTISGGVLNEQFF. For the CDR3, the DNA is TGCGCCAGCAGCTTCACCATTAGCGGGGGGGTTTTGAATGAGCAGTTCTTC. Together with reference TRBV5-1 and TRBJ2-1, the CDR3 gives the full variable domain: KAGVTQTPRYLIKTRGQQVTLSCSPISGHRSVSWYQQTPGQGLQFLFEYFSETQRNKGNFPGRFSGRQFSNSRSEMNVSTLELGDSALYLCASSFTISGGVLNEQFFGPGTRLTVL.

V and J are TRBV7-2 and TRBJ2-1; no clear D. This CDR3 has 15 amino acids. The germline CDR1 and CDR2 sequences are SGHTA and FQGNSA. V lost 1 base, J lost 0 bases, and 7 bases lay in between. CDR3 loop: CASSLVESSYNEQFF. The CDR3 nucleotides are TGTGCCAGCAGCTTAGTAGAAAGCTCCTACAATGAGCAGTTCTTC.

This clone was seen more than once but under ten times. The chain has TRBV7-2 and TRBJ2-2; D not resolved. Trimming cost V 2 bases and J 0 bases, with 13 bases left between them. This CDR3 is 17 amino acids long. Germline V CDR1 and CDR2: SGHTA, FQGNSA. The DNA for the CDR3 is TGTGCCAGCAGCTTAATCACGGCAGGCGCGAACACCGGGGAGCTGTTTTTT. Its protein product is CASSLITAGANTGELFF.

About this clone: An end of the junction does not agree with germline; a read error may underlie this. The chain links TRBV7-2 to TRBJ1-1; possibly TRBD1 for D (6 bases). This CDR3 has 14 amino acids. Germline V gene sequence: CDR1 SGHTA, CDR2 FQGNSA. The DNA of the CDR3 is TGTGCCAGCAGCTTGGGGGGGCTGAAGACTGAAGCTTTCTTT. Translating gives CASSLGGLKTEAFF.

The chain carries TRBV5-4 and TRBJ2-3; 12 bases fit TRBD2. The germline V gene has CDR1 SGHNT and CDR2 YYREEE (reference sequence). The trim removed 2 bases at V and 6 bases at J, leaving 4 bases unmatched. The CDR3 sequence is 15 residues long. The CDR3 loop reads CASSFLGTSGDTQYF. The CDR3 coding sequence is TGTGCCAGCAGCTTCCTTGGGACTAGCGGGGATACGCAGTATTTT.

Only a few counts were recorded for this clone. V gene TRBV7-9 combines with J gene TRBJ1-3; the D gene is possibly TRBD1 (6 bases). V was pared by 4 bases and J by 4 bases, with 11 bases between. The CDR3 consists of 14 residues. CDR1 is SEHNR, CDR2 FQNEAQ, per germline (reference sequence). CDR3 DNA sequence: TGTGCCAGCAGCTGGAGGGACATCGGAAACACCATATATTTT. Protein product: CASSWRDIGNTIYF. Supplemented by reference TRBV7-9 and TRBJ1-3, the full variable domain reads DTGVSQNPRHKITKRGQNVTFRCDPISEHNRLYWYRQTLGQGPEFLTYFQNEAQLEKSRLLSDRFSAERPKGSFSTLEIQRTEQGDSAMYLCASSWRDIGNTIYFGEGSWLTVV.

This clone turned up a few times. The V gene is TRBV4-1, the J gene TRBJ1-6, with D perhaps matching TRBD1 (6 bases). CDR3 length: 16 residues. V was cut by 1 base and J by 10 bases, with 17 bases left in between. The germline V gene has CDR1 MGHRA and CDR2 YSYEKL. CDR3 sequence reads: CASSQGFAGVGSPLHF. In DNA, the CDR3 is TGCGCCAGCAGCCAAGGTTTTGCAGGGGTCGGGTCACCCCTCCACTTT.